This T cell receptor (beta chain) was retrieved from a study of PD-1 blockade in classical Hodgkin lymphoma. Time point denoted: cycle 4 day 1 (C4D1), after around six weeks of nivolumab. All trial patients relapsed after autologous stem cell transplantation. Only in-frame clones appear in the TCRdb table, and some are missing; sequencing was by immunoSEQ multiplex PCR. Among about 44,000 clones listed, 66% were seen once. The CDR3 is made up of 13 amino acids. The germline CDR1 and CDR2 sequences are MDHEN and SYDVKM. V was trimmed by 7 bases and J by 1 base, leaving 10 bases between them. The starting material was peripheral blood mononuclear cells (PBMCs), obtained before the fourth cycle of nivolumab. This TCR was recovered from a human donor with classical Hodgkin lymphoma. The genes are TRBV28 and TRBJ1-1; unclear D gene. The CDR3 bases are TGTGCCAGCACCCTGGACGGGAACACTGAAGCTTTCTTT. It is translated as CASTLDGNTEAFF. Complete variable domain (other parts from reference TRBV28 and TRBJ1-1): DVKVTQSSRYLVKRTGEKVFLECVQDMDHENMFWYRQDPGLGLRLIYFSYDVKMKEKGDIPEGYSVSREKKERFSLILESASTNQTSMYLCASTLDGNTEAFFGQGTRLTVV.